The 25 T cell receptor beta chains below come from one sample, sequenced in a study of blood T cell repertoires in COVID-19. Assay used: immunoSEQ multiplex PCR; TCRdb lists only in-frame clones, some missing. The repertoire consists of approximately 180,000 clones, with approximately 86% occurring once and the leading ten covering roughly 1.4%. Specimen: peripheral blood. Source of these receptors: a woman aged 45-60 years with acute or convalescent COVID-19.

The V gene is TRBV18, the J gene TRBJ1-1, with D hard to call. The length of the CDR3 is 14 residues. Per germline, CDR1 KGHSH and CDR2 LQKENI. Trimming took off 3 bases at V and 3 bases at J, with 11 bases between the two ends. The CDR3 DNA follows: TGTGCCAGCTCACCGACACCACGGTACACTGAAGCTTTCTTT. Protein: CASSPTPRYTEAFF. Full variable domain (rest looked up from reference TRBV18 and TRBJ1-1): NAGVMQNPRHLVRRRGQEARLRCSPMKGHSHVYWYRQLPEEGLKFMVYLQKENIIDESGMPKERFSAEFPKEGPSILRIQQVVRGDSAAYFCASSPTPRYTEAFFGQGTRLTVV.

This rearrangement joins TRBV24-1 to TRBJ2-5; TRBD2 matches 12 bases. This CDR3 spans 16 amino acids. Looked up from germline, CDR1 is KGHDR and CDR2 is SFDVKD. The trim removed 3 bases at V and 5 bases at J, leaving 6 bases unmatched. In nucleotides, the CDR3 is TGTGCCACCAGTGATCCCCTAGCGGGGGGGCTGGAGACCCAGTACTTC. It codes for CATSDPLAGGLETQYF.

This rearrangement joins TRBV19 to TRBJ1-2; a weak D match, TRBD1 (5 bases). This CDR3 spans 14 amino acids. The germline gives CDR1 LNHDA, CDR2 SQIVND (reference sequence). Trimming took off 3 bases at V and 8 bases at J, with 16 bases between the two ends. The CDR3 is CASSIGGGSVGYTF. Here the CDR3 DNA reads TGTGCCAGTAGTATCGGGGGGGGTTCTGTGGGCTACACCTTC. The variable domain in full, with the rest retrieved from reference TRBV19 and TRBJ1-2, is DGGITQSPKYLFRKEGQNVTLSCEQNLNHDAMYWYRQDPGQGLRLIYYSQIVNDFQKGDIAEGYSVSREKKESFPLTVTSAQKNPTAFYLCASSIGGGSVGYTFGSGTRLTVV.

The chain links TRBV6-6 to TRBJ2-1; tentative D call: TRBD1 (5 bases). The germline CDR1 and CDR2 sequences are MNHNY and SVGAGI (reference sequence). V was trimmed by 8 bases and J by 0 bases, leaving 8 bases between them. CDR3 size: 13 residues. This CDR3 is CASVQGSYNEQFF. The CDR3 DNA reads TGTGCCAGCGTTCAGGGCTCCTACAATGAGCAGTTCTTC.

V gene TRBV9 combines with J gene TRBJ1-5, with a weak D call TRBD1 (5 bases). Per the germline V gene, CDR1 is SGDLS and CDR2 is YYNGEE. V lost 4 bases and J 5 bases, leaving 13 bases between the germline ends. This CDR3 contains 14 residues. As DNA, the CDR3 is TGTGCCAGCAGCCCCTTGGGGGGGGATCAGCCCCAGCATTTT. It yields the protein CASSPLGGDQPQHF.

This clone came up once. V usage is TRBV4-1 and J usage is TRBJ1-5, with a tentative D call TRBD1 (5 bases). Trimming stripped 1 base from V and 8 bases from J, with 12 bases between. Germline V gene lookup returns CDR1 MGHRA and CDR2 YSYEKL. This CDR3 contains 14 residues. CDR3: CASSQVRVGEPQHF. The CDR3 DNA is TGCGCCAGCAGCCAAGTCAGGGTGGGTGAGCCCCAGCATTTT.

As regards this clone: Its ends do not fully match the called genes, so a read error is possible. The J gene is TRBJ2-7, the V gene TRBV6-2 or TRBV6-3; TRBD2 aligns across 10 bases. The CDR3 covers 14 residues. Germline V gene lookup returns CDR1 MNHEY and CDR2 SVGEGT. CDR3: CASSYVLELAGFLF. CDR3 DNA sequence: TGTGCCAGCAGTTACGTGCTGGAACTAGCGGGATTCCTCTTC.

This chain connects TRBV11-2 to TRBJ2-3; D may be TRBD1 (5 bases). Per the germline V gene, CDR1 is SGHAT and CDR2 is FQNNGV. Trimming took 5 bases from V and 0 from J, leaving 15 bases between them. This CDR3 region has 16 residues. For the CDR3, the DNA is TGTGCCAGCAGCCAGCAGGGAATTAAGAGCACAGATACGCAGTATTTT. It is translated as CASSQQGIKSTDTQYF.

V is TRBV27 and J is TRBJ2-7, with D maybe TRBD1 (5 bases). Deletions cut 5 bases from V and 6 bases from J, with 8 bases between. The CDR3 is 11 residues long. In germline, CDR1 is MNHEY, CDR2 SMNVEV (reference sequence). CDR3 sequence reads: CASSLQGEQYF. In nucleotides, the CDR3 is TGTGCCAGCAGTCTGCAGGGCGAGCAGTACTTC.

The sample holds a few counts of this clone. The J gene is TRBJ1-1, the V gene TRBV7-2; perhaps TRBD1 as D (5 bases). The CDR3 runs to 14 residues. V lost 5 bases, J lost 1 base, and 11 bases lay in between. Germline CDR1 is SGHTA and CDR2 is FQGNSA. CDR3 sequence reads: CASSPRTRNTEAFF. The DNA of the CDR3 is TGTGCCAGCAGCCCCCGGACAAGGAACACTGAAGCTTTCTTT.

V usage is TRBV6-5 and J usage is TRBJ2-2; D ambiguous. In germline, CDR1 is MNHEY, CDR2 SVGAGI. V was trimmed by 4 bases and J by 3 bases, leaving 3 bases between them. The CDR3 runs to 12 residues. The CDR3 nucleotides read TGTGCCAGCAGTTCAGACACCGGGGAGCTGTTTTTT. This sequence encodes CASSSDTGELFF.

J is TRBJ2-3 and V is TRBV5-1; D might be TRBD1 (6 bases). V lost 4 bases to trimming and J lost 4 bases, with 13 bases between them. CDR1 is SGHRS and CDR2 is YFSETQ in the germline V gene. This CDR3 contains 14 residues. The CDR3 nucleotides read TGCGCCAGCAGCATGTCAGGGGTATCAGATACGCAGTATTTT. This encodes CASSMSGVSDTQYF.

The rearrangement links TRBV18 to TRBJ2-5; D unresolved. CDR1 and CDR2 (germline): KGHSH, LQKENI. This CDR3 is built from 14 residues. V was cut by 2 bases and J by 5 bases, with 12 bases left in between. The CDR3 region has the DNA TGTGCCAGCTCACCATCGGTTAATCCGGAGACCCAGTACTTC. It encodes CASSPSVNPETQYF.

V is TRBV27 and J is TRBJ2-1; 11 bases align to TRBD2. Germline CDR1 reads MNHEY; CDR2 reads SMNVEV (reference sequence). The ends lost 7 bases at V and 4 bases at J; junction bases unmatched: 3. This CDR3 has 14 amino acids. The CDR3 nucleotides read TGTGCCAGCAAACTAGCGGGAGAGTACAATGAGCAGTTCTTC. Translated, it gives CASKLAGEYNEQFF.

The chain recombines TRBV9 with TRBJ2-2, with D possibly being TRBD1 (6 bases). Trimming removed 0 bases from V and 7 bases from J, with 13 bases in between. The CDR3 is made up of 15 amino acids. The germline V gene has CDR1 SGDLS and CDR2 YYNGEE. Here the CDR3 DNA reads TGTGCCAGCAGCGTAGAGTGGGGGCAGGTCGGGGAGCTGTTTTTT. Protein sequence: CASSVEWGQVGELFF.

The rearrangement uses TRBV11-3 and TRBJ1-2; D may be TRBD1 (5 bases). Germline loops: CDR1 SGHNT, CDR2 YENEEA. The CDR3 runs to 14 residues. The V end lost 5 bases, the J end lost 0 bases, and 10 bases lay between the germline ends. CDR3 amino acids: CASSPGLSNYGYTF. DNA of the CDR3: TGTGCCAGCAGCCCGGGACTCTCTAACTATGGCTACACCTTC.

The chain employs TRBV24-1 and TRBJ1-1; no clear D. CDR1 KGHDR and CDR2 SFDVKD come from the germline V gene. The CDR3 has 12 amino acids. V lost 3 bases and J 3 bases, leaving 4 bases between the germline ends. CDR3 nucleotides: TGTGCCACCAGTGATCCGGACACTGAAGCTTTCTTT. Residues: CATSDPDTEAFF.

The V gene is TRBV30, the J gene TRBJ1-3; D gene unclear. The CDR3 runs to 13 residues. Trimming cost V 3 bases and J 0 bases, with 6 bases left between them. Per the germline V gene, CDR1 is GTSNPN and CDR2 is SVGIG (reference sequence). This chain's CDR3 is CAWSAGSGNTIYF. The CDR3 bases are TGTGCCTGGAGCGCAGGCTCTGGAAACACCATATATTTT.

This rearrangement joins TRBV6-6 to TRBJ2-1; 7 nucleotides match TRBD2. The CDR3 length is 15 residues. Germline-derived CDR1 and CDR2 are MNHNY and SVGAGI (reference sequence). Trimming removed 5 bases from V and 7 bases from J; junction bases left unmatched: 11. The CDR3 is CASSGAAGEKNEQFF. CDR3 bases: TGTGCCAGCAGTGGGGCTGCGGGAGAGAAGAATGAGCAGTTCTTC.

As regards this clone: This specimen includes other DNA sequences encoding the same CDR3. The DNA of the CDR3 is TGTGCCAGCAGTAGGACTGACGAGCAGTACTTC. Protein: CASSRTDEQYF. This chain joins TRBV6-2 or TRBV6-3 and TRBJ2-7; D might be TRBD2 (5 bases). The V end lost 5 bases, the J end lost 5 bases, and 7 bases lay between the germline ends. CDR3 length: 11 residues. Germline V lookup: CDR1 MNHEY, CDR2 SVGEGT.

V is TRBV5-4 and J is TRBJ2-5; 16 positions agree with TRBD2. CDR3 length: 15 residues. The germline V gene has CDR1 SGHNT and CDR2 YYREEE (reference sequence). V lost 3 bases to trimming and J lost 8 bases; unmatched junction nucleotides: 4. The CDR3 here is CASSWGLAGGSTQYF. Written as DNA, the CDR3 is TGTGCCAGCAGCTGGGGACTAGCGGGAGGGTCTACCCAGTACTTC.

Here the CDR3 reads CASSTSVQETQYF. In DNA, the CDR3 is TGTGCCAGCAGTACCAGCGTGCAAGAGACCCAGTACTTC. J is TRBJ2-5 and V is TRBV6-2 or TRBV6-3; D gene ambiguous. This CDR3 has 13 residues. CDR1 is MNHEY, CDR2 SVGEGT, per germline. The V and J ends lost 5 bases and 2 bases respectively, with 9 bases between them.

The gene calls are TRBV5-1 and TRBJ2-5, with 9 bases identical to TRBD1. V was pared by 3 bases and J by 0 bases, with 6 bases of the junction left unmatched. The germline CDR1 and CDR2 sequences are SGHRS and YFSETQ. This CDR3 has 16 residues. CDR3 nucleotide sequence: TGCGCCAGCAGCTGGAGGACAGGGGCGTACCAAGAGACCCAGTACTTC. It specifies CASSWRTGAYQETQYF.

The rearrangement uses TRBV2 and TRBJ2-7; a possible D gene is TRBD1 (6 bases). The CDR3 spans 15 residues. V lost 0 bases to trimming and J lost 1 base, with 10 bases between them. Germline V lookup: CDR1 SNHLY, CDR2 FYNNEI. CDR3 sequence (DNA): TGTGCCAGCAGTGAAGCAGGCAGGGGATCCTACGAGCAGTACTTC. It is translated as CASSEAGRGSYEQYF.

The J gene is TRBJ1-5, the V gene TRBV11-3; D perhaps matches TRBD1 (5 bases). This CDR3 spans 14 amino acids. CDR1 is SGHNT, CDR2 YENEEA, per germline. The ends were cut back, 4 bases at V and 3 bases at J, with 10 bases in the middle. CDR3 amino acids: CASSSQGINQPQHF. The CDR3 region has the DNA TGTGCCAGCAGCTCCCAGGGAATCAATCAGCCCCAGCATTTT. Combining the CDR3 with reference TRBV11-3 and TRBJ1-5 gives the whole variable domain EAGVVQSPRYKIIEKKQPVAFWCNPISGHNTLYWYLQNLGQGPELLIRYENEEAVDDSQLPKDRFSAERLKGVDSTLKIQPAELGDSAVYLCASSSQGINQPQHFGDGTRLSIL.